Below, 10 T cell receptor beta chains from the same sample are listed, as sequenced in a study of shared clonotypes between healthy human individuals. Data came from immunoSEQ multiplex PCR; TCRdb stores just in-frame clones and leaves some out. Of 2,500,000 or so clones detected, approximately 92% appear once; the ten largest clones hold around 0.15%. Material for sequencing was naive CD4+ T cells sorted from blood. Noted subset: CD45RA+ positively selected. Every receptor here comes from a young man in good health.

J is TRBJ1-1 and V is TRBV4-3; no definite D call. Per germline, CDR1 LGHNA and CDR2 YSLEER. This CDR3 region has 13 residues. The V end lost 4 bases, the J end lost 3 bases, and 9 bases lay between the germline ends. CDR3 nucleotides: TGCGCCAGCAGCCGATCGACGGACACTGAAGCTTTCTTT. Translation: CASSRSTDTEAFF.

Comments on this clone: Other DNA sequences within the sample encode an identical CDR3. The chain uses TRBV30 and TRBJ2-7; D gene unclear. V was clipped by 2 bases and J by 2 bases, with 7 bases between them. The V gene's germline CDR1 is GTSNPN and CDR2 SVGIG (reference sequence). The length of the CDR3 is 12 residues. The CDR3 loop reads CAWSPSPYEQYF. The CDR3 DNA sequence: TGTGCCTGGAGTCCCAGCCCCTACGAGCAGTACTTC.

The gene calls are TRBV19 and TRBJ2-7, with 9 bases matching TRBD1. The germline V gene has CDR1 LNHDA and CDR2 SQIVND (reference sequence). Trimming took 4 bases from V and 3 from J; bases not matched to a gene: 7. This CDR3 has 15 residues. The CDR3 reads CASSTSGTGIYEQYF. The CDR3 DNA reads TGTGCCAGTAGTACGTCCGGGACAGGGATCTACGAGCAGTACTTC. The full variable domain, completed using reference TRBV19 and TRBJ2-7, is DGGITQSPKYLFRKEGQNVTLSCEQNLNHDAMYWYRQDPGQGLRLIYYSQIVNDFQKGDIAEGYSVSREKKESFPLTVTSAQKNPTAFYLCASSTSGTGIYEQYFGPGTRLTVT.

J is TRBJ1-1 and V is TRBV6-4; no clear D. Trimming stripped 6 bases from V and 4 bases from J, with 18 bases between. Germline-derived CDR1 and CDR2 are MRHNA and SNTAGT. This CDR3 has 15 amino acids. CDR3 sequence (DNA): TGTGCCAGCAGCCCCCCTTCCCAGGCCGGCACTGAAGCTTTCTTT. Residues: CASSPPSQAGTEAFF.

The genes are TRBV7-6 and TRBJ1-1; 9 bases map to TRBD1. The CDR3 runs 16 residues. Germline CDR1 SGHVS, CDR2 FNYEAQ. Trimming cost V 3 bases and J 2 bases; bases outside gene matches: 7. CDR3 loop: CASSLNPGQGNTEAFF. CDR3 DNA sequence: TGTGCCAGCAGCTTGAACCCGGGACAGGGAAACACTGAAGCTTTCTTT. Full variable domain (missing parts from reference TRBV7-6 and TRBJ1-1): GAGVSQSPRYKVTKRGQDVALRCDPISGHVSLYWYRQALGQGPEFLTYFNYEAQQDKSGLPNDRFSAERPEGSISTLTIQRTEQRDSAMYRCASSLNPGQGNTEAFFGQGTRLTVV.

On this clone itself: Mismatch with germline at one junction end may stem from a read error. The chain has TRBV6-5 and TRBJ1-5; D is undetermined. CDR1 and CDR2 (germline): MNHEY, SVGAGI. The CDR3 has 14 amino acids. The CDR3 nucleotides read TGTGCCAGCAGCGGAAATCAGAGGGATCATCCCCAGCATTTT. Translating gives CASSGNQRDHPQHF.

This chain joins TRBV2 and TRBJ1-5; TRBD1 aligns across 10 bases. With 5 bases clipped from V and 4 bases from J, the junction kept 5 bases outside the gene matches. Germline loops: CDR1 SNHLY, CDR2 FYNNEI. The CDR3 totals 15 residues. The CDR3 here is CASSPDRGENQPQHF. The DNA for the CDR3 is TGTGCCAGCAGTCCGGACAGGGGGGAGAATCAGCCCCAGCATTTT.

About this clone itself: The same CDR3 also results from other DNA sequences found in this sample. The V call is TRBV19, the J call TRBJ1-5; D is undetermined. The germline V gene has CDR1 LNHDA and CDR2 SQIVND (reference sequence). Trimming left V 6 bases short and J 4 bases short, with 7 bases between. CDR3 length equals 12 residues. Written as DNA, the CDR3 is TGTGCCAGTAGCGGGTCAAATCAGCCCCAGCATTTT. Translated, it gives CASSGSNQPQHF.

The CDR3 DNA is TGTGCCTGGGCCGGGACAGGGGTGGTGTACACCTTC. This sequence encodes CAWAGTGVVYTF. The chain combines TRBV30 with TRBJ1-2; TRBD1 aligns across 10 bases. In germline, CDR1 is GTSNPN, CDR2 SVGIG (reference sequence). The CDR3 has 12 residues. V lost 5 bases, J lost 11 bases, and 8 bases stayed unmatched.

The genes are TRBV19 and TRBJ2-1, with 13 bases lining up with TRBD2. The CDR3 consists of 15 residues. Germline V lookup: CDR1 LNHDA, CDR2 SQIVND (reference sequence). V lost 8 bases, J lost 3 bases, and 4 bases stayed unmatched. CDR3 region: CASSGLAGFYNEQFF. The DNA for the CDR3 is TGTGCCAGTTCGGGACTAGCGGGATTCTACAATGAGCAGTTCTTC.